At least ten counts were recorded for the clone carrying this TCR beta chain. The time point is: newly diagnosed GD, antithyroid drugs for less than 3 months. RNA extracted from PBMCs served as the sequencing template. The data were taken from a study of regulatory T cells in long-lasting Graves disease. Through Arm-PCR of CDR3 regions and iRepertoire HTBI primers, TCR beta libraries were built. In TCRdb, the multiplex PCR reads were re-called with MiXCR into one record per CDR3 protein. The repertoire has a few hundred thousand distinct CDR3 sequences, 16% of them found once; the top ten carry 25% to 30%. The CDR3 is 16 residues long. Trimming took off 4 bases at V and 2 bases at J, with 18 bases between the two ends. Germline V gene sequence: CDR1 SGHRS, CDR2 YFSETQ. These same data were also listed under a study on T cells in Graves' hyperthyroidism and ophthalmopathy.

The chain has TRBV5-1 and TRBJ2-5; D uncertain. The source is a man between 35 and 55 years old with Graves disease. Material: peripheral blood mononuclear cells (PBMCs), obtained at new diagnosis, from a patient treated with antithyroid drugs. CDR3 bases: TGCGCCAGCAGCCGTGGAGTTTCCTCACTACAAGAGACCCAGTACTTC. It translates to CASSRGVSSLQETQYF.